One T cell receptor beta chain is described in this entry. PCR used 60 Vbeta primers and 13 Jbeta primers. Sequenced by immunoSEQ multiplex PCR; TCRdb stores in-frame clones only, minus some. There are 75,000 to 90,000 clones in the sample; about 81% occur only once, and roughly 4.2% lies in the top ten. The data derive from a study of cytomegalovirus exposure and HLA in healthy donors. Trimming took 1 base from V and 6 from J, leaving 10 bases between them. CDR3 length: 13 amino acids. In germline, CDR1 is LGHNT, CDR2 FRNRAP. Sequenced: PBMCs. This receptor was taken from a man between 60 and 75 years old in good health and CMV-seronegative. The chain links TRBV12-5 to TRBJ2-7; D perhaps matches TRBD2 (6 bases). CDR3 protein: CASGLGGTLEQYF. CDR3 sequence (DNA): TGTGCTAGTGGTTTGGGCGGGACGCTCGAGCAGTACTTC.